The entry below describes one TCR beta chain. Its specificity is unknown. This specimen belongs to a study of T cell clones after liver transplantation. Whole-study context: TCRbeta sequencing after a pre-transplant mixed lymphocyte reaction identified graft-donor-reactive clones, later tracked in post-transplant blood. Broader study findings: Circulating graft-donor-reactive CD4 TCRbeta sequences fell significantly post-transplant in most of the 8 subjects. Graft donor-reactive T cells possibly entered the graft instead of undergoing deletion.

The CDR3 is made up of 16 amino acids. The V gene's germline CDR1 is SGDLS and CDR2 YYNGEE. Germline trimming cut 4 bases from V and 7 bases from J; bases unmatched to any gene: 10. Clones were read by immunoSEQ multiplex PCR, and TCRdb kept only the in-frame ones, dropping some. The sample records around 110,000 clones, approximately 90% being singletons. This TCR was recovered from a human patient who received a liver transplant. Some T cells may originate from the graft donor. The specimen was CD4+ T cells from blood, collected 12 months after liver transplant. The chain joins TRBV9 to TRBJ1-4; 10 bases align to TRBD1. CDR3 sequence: CASSNPTGGGSEKLFF. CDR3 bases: TGTGCCAGCAGCAATCCGACAGGGGGCGGGAGTGAAAAACTGTTTTTT.